This is a list of T cell receptor beta chains from one sample in a study of cytomegalovirus exposure and HLA in healthy donors. TCRdb's table, derived via immunoSEQ multiplex PCR, lists solely in-frame clones and lacks some. The data contain more than 85,000 clones, about three quarters of them seen just once; the ten biggest clones take up over 2%. The material sequenced was PBMCs. The receptors were gathered from a boy aged 10-17 years in good health and CMV-seronegative. Each CDR3 is given with its conserved first and last residue. The order of the fields is D gene, J gene, V gene, clone size, CDR3 protein, CDR3 DNA. The D gene is left open where the match is weak. Size tells how often a clone was seen (once, few, many) or the class of an expanded clone, and some rows leave it out.

>TRBD2|TRBJ2-7|TRBV7-8|NA
CASSHPPSGYEQYF
TGTGCCAGCAGCCACCCACCTAGCGGCTACGAGCAGTACTTC
>NA|TRBJ2-1|TRBV27|NA
CASREDSNYNEQFF
TGTGCCAGCAGGGAAGACAGCAATTACAATGAGCAGTTCTTC
>NA|TRBJ1-5|TRBV9|NA
CASSVVERELQPQHF
TGTGCCAGCAGCGTAGTGGAGCGGGAATTACAGCCCCAGCATTTT
>NA|TRBJ2-7|TRBV30|NA
CARSQDSYEQYF
TGTGCCAGATCACAAGACTCCTACGAGCAGTACTTC
>TRBD1|TRBJ1-6|TRBV9|NA
CASSDGTGGSPLHF
TGTGCCAGCAGCGACGGGACAGGGGGTTCACCCCTCCACTTT
>TRBD2|TRBJ2-1|TRBV5-4|NA
CASSGVTGGPHNEQFF
TGTGCCAGCAGCGGGGTGACGGGAGGGCCCCACAATGAGCAGTTCTTC
>NA|TRBJ2-1|TRBV4-1|NA
CASSPLSGATEQFF
TGCGCCAGCAGCCCCCTAAGTGGGGCCACAGAGCAGTTCTTC
>TRBD2|TRBJ2-7|TRBV7-7|NA
CASSPTSGGSYEQYF
TGTGCTAGCAGCCCCACTAGCGGGGGTTCCTACGAGCAGTACTTC
>NA|TRBJ1-2|TRBV4-3|NA
CASSQDLSNYGYTF
TGCGCCAGCAGCCAAGATCTGAGTAACTATGGCTACACCTTC
>NA|TRBJ1-4|TRBV7-9|NA
CASSQIDSNEKLFF
TGTGCCAGCAGCCAAATTGATAGTAATGAAAAACTGTTTTTT
>NA|TRBJ1-4|TRBV15|NA
CATSSREGLPNEKLFF
TGTGCCACCAGCTCGCGGGAGGGGCTTCCTAATGAAAAACTGTTTTTT
>NA|TRBJ1-1|TRBV5-4|NA
CASSGTGRTEAFF
TGTGCCAGCAGCGGTACAGGGCGCACTGAAGCTTTCTTT
>TRBD1|TRBJ2-7|TRBV6-1|NA
CASSEAWDSSYEQYF
TGTGCCAGCAGTGAAGCGTGGGACAGCTCCTACGAGCAGTACTTC
>NA|TRBJ2-7|TRBV5-5|NA
CASSLTTGFREQYF
TGTGCCAGCAGCTTGACAACAGGGTTCCGCGAGCAGTACTTC
>NA|TRBJ1-2|TRBV19|NA
CASNPSGGYGYTF
TGTGCCAGTAACCCTTCGGGGGGCTATGGCTACACCTTC
>NA|TRBJ1-1|TRBV28|NA
CASSTSYPRGAFF
TGTGCCAGCAGTACCAGTTATCCCAGAGGAGCTTTCTTT
>NA|TRBJ2-5|TRBV28|NA
CASSVTGKETQYF
TGTGCCAGCAGTGTCACAGGGAAAGAGACCCAGTACTTC
>NA|TRBJ2-3|TRBV5-6|NA
CASSSGVGTDTQYF
TGTGCCAGCAGCTCCGGGGTAGGCACAGATACGCAGTATTTT
>TRBD2|TRBJ2-1|TRBV7-2|NA
CASSSDLLAARNNEQFF
TGTGCCAGCAGCTCAGACCTACTAGCGGCCCGGAACAATGAGCAGTTCTTC
>NA|TRBJ1-1|TRBV30|NA
CAWSVMGAEAFF
TGTGCCTGGAGTGTTATGGGAGCTGAAGCTTTCTTT
>TRBD1|TRBJ1-6|TRBV7-2|once
CASSLEGQNNSPLHF
TGTGCCAGCAGCTTAGAGGGACAGAATAATTCACCCCTCCACTTT
>NA|TRBJ2-2|TRBV4-2|NA
CASSQDPRSNTGELFF
TGTGCCAGCAGCCAAGACCCCAGATCGAACACCGGGGAGCTGTTTTTT
>NA|TRBJ1-3|TRBV4-3|NA
CASSQGEQAGNTIYF
TGCGCCAGCAGCCAAGGGGAACAGGCTGGAAACACCATATATTTT
>NA|TRBJ1-1|TRBV19|NA
CASSGTGLTEAFF
TGTGCCAGTAGCGGTACAGGGCTGACTGAAGCTTTCTTT
>NA|TRBJ1-5|TRBV29-1|NA
CSATTGSHQPQHF
TGCAGCGCTACGACAGGATCTCATCAGCCCCAGCATTTT
>NA|TRBJ1-2|TRBV2|few
CASSDGTGEDGYTF
TGTGCCAGCAGTGACGGAACGGGTGAGGATGGCTACACCTTC
>TRBD1|TRBJ2-5|TRBV7-9|NA
CASSLAPGQGRGETQYF
TGTGCCAGCAGCTTAGCTCCCGGACAGGGGAGAGGGGAGACCCAGTACTTC
>NA|TRBJ2-2|TRBV10-1|NA
CASSDYNLWSGELFF
TGCGCCAGCAGTGACTACAATCTTTGGAGCGGGGAGCTGTTTTTT
>TRBD1|TRBJ2-7|TRBV7-9|NA
CASIRDRGQNQYF
TGTGCCAGCATCCGGGACAGGGGGCAAAACCAGTACTTC
>NA|TRBJ2-7|TRBV5-4|NA
CASSAGTPYEQYF
TGTGCCAGCAGCGCTGGGACACCCTACGAGCAGTACTTC
>NA|TRBJ2-7|TRBV7-2|NA
CASSLRAPGDLYEQYF
TGTGCCAGCAGCTTAAGGGCGCCGGGGGATCTCTACGAGCAGTACTTC
>NA|TRBJ1-1|TRBV7-3|NA
CASSPLPNTEAFF
TGTGCCAGCAGCCCTCTCCCGAACACTGAAGCTTTCTTT
>NA|TRBJ2-7|TRBV27|few
CASSYRGNHLSYEQYF
TGTGCCAGCAGCTACCGAGGCAACCACTTATCCTACGAGCAGTACTTC
>NA|TRBJ2-7|TRBV18|NA
CASSDSPSYEQYF
TGTGCCAGCTCGGACTCACCCTCCTACGAGCAGTACTTC
>NA|TRBJ1-2|TRBV28|NA
CASSPRSARYGYTF
TGTGCCAGCAGTCCACGGAGCGCGCGGTATGGCTACACCTTC